This entry lists 27 T cell receptor beta chains sequenced from one sample in a study of cytomegalovirus exposure and HLA in healthy donors. Profiling relied on immunoSEQ multiplex PCR, and the TCRdb table lists in-frame clones only, not all of them. The sample lists 250,000 or so clones, approximately 84% occurring once. The specimen sequenced was PBMCs. These receptors all come from a man aged 18 to 29 in good health and CMV-seropositive.

This chain uses TRBV28 with TRBJ2-1; 14 nucleotides match TRBD2. The CDR3 runs to 16 residues. Germline V gives CDR1 MDHEN, CDR2 SYDVKM. The ends lost 2 bases at V and 9 bases at J; junction bases unmatched: 6. CDR3 residues: CASSLPGLAGAFEQFF. CDR3 coding DNA: TGTGCCAGCAGTTTACCGGGACTAGCGGGAGCATTTGAGCAGTTCTTC. Supplemented by reference TRBV28 and TRBJ2-1, the full variable domain reads DVKVTQSSRYLVKRTGEKVFLECVQDMDHENMFWYRQDPGLGLRLIYFSYDVKMKEKGDIPEGYSVSREKKERFSLILESASTNQTSMYLCASSLPGLAGAFEQFFGPGTRLTVL.

This rearrangement joins TRBV5-1 to TRBJ2-7; 10 bases are shared with TRBD1. Germline V gene data show CDR1 as SGHRS and CDR2 as YFSETQ. Trimming removed 1 base from V and 5 bases from J; junction bases left unmatched: 9. There are 16 residues in the CDR3. In DNA form, the CDR3 reads TGCGCCAGCAGCTTGTTGGCGACAGGGGGCGAGGACGAGCAGTACTTC. Protein sequence: CASSLLATGGEDEQYF.

J is TRBJ2-3 and V is TRBV19; 11 bases line up with TRBD2. This CDR3 is 15 amino acids long. Germline-derived CDR1 and CDR2 are LNHDA and SQIVND (reference sequence). J gave up 7 bases and V 3 bases, and 6 bases lay outside the gene matches. The CDR3 reads CASSIRGTSGNTQYF. CDR3 coding DNA: TGTGCCAGTAGTATCAGAGGGACTAGCGGTAATACGCAGTATTTT.

CDR3 amino acids: CASSPEPGQGGTEAFF. The CDR3 DNA reads as TGTGCCAGCAGCCCTGAACCGGGACAGGGCGGTACTGAAGCTTTCTTT. V and J are TRBV6-4 and TRBJ1-1; TRBD1 matches 9 bases. This CDR3 spans 16 amino acids. Germline V gives CDR1 MRHNA, CDR2 SNTAGT. The ends lost 6 bases at V and 5 bases at J; junction bases unmatched: 13.

The CDR3 bases are TGTGCCAGCAGTTTATCCCTATCGGCACCAGCTGGGTACACCTTC. Amino acids: CASSLSLSAPAGYTF. The genes are TRBV28 and TRBJ1-2, with D hard to call. Germline V gene data show CDR1 as MDHEN and CDR2 as SYDVKM. The V gene lost 1 base and the J gene lost 11 bases, with 20 bases spanning the gap. The CDR3 spans 15 residues.

This clone showed up just once. V gene TRBV7-4 combines with J gene TRBJ1-5, with D uncertain. The germline gives CDR1 SGHVT, CDR2 SQSDAQ. CDR3 length: 15 amino acids. The ends were cut back, 1 base at V and 9 bases at J, with 16 bases in the middle. CDR3 nucleotide sequence: TGTGCCAGCAGCTTAGGAGGGCCGTTCCGACCGCCCCAGCATTTT. Its protein is CASSLGGPFRPPQHF. The whole variable domain, filled in from reference TRBV7-4 and TRBJ1-5, reads GAGVSQSPRYKVAKRGRDVALRCDSISGHVTLYWYRQTLGQGSEVLTYSQSDAQRDKSGRPSGRFSAERPERSVSTLKIQRTEQGDSAVYLCASSLGGPFRPPQHFGDGTRLSIL.

The genes are TRBV6-4 and TRBJ1-5; no clear D. The germline V gene has CDR1 MRHNA and CDR2 SNTAGT. The V gene lost 3 bases and the J gene lost 0 bases, with 9 bases spanning the gap. The CDR3 runs 15 residues. The CDR3 nucleotides are TGTGCCAGCAGTGAATCGGGGTTTAGCAATCAGCCCCAGCATTTT. Translated: CASSESGFSNQPQHF.

The CDR3 spells CASSLGTSRNIYEQYF. The CDR3 DNA reads TGTGCCAGCAGCTTAGGGACTAGCCGGAATATCTACGAGCAGTACTTC. The chain combines TRBV5-6 with TRBJ2-7; 9 positions agree with TRBD2. With V trimmed by 2 bases and J by 3 bases, 9 bases remained unmatched. Per the germline V gene, CDR1 is SGHDT and CDR2 is YYEEEE. The CDR3 extends over 16 amino acids.

V is TRBV5-1 and J is TRBJ1-5, with a weak D call TRBD1 (5 bases). CDR1 is SGHRS and CDR2 is YFSETQ in the germline V gene. The germline V and J ends were trimmed by 1 base and 7 bases, with 15 bases remaining between them. The CDR3 has 15 residues. CDR3 amino acids: CASSLSGSSGQPQHF. DNA for the CDR3: TGCGCCAGCAGCTTGTCGGGGTCCTCAGGGCAGCCCCAGCATTTT.

This clone showed up just a few times. J is TRBJ1-2 and V is TRBV29-1, with D perhaps TRBD1 (5 bases). CDR3 size: 11 residues. The germline gives CDR1 SQVTM, CDR2 ANQGSEA. V dropped 4 bases and J dropped 8 bases, with 11 bases sitting between them. The CDR3 here is CSVGDHWGYTF. CDR3 nucleotide sequence: TGCAGCGTTGGGGACCACTGGGGCTACACCTTC.

The chain has TRBV6-5 and TRBJ2-7; no clear D gene. The CDR3 covers 13 residues. The V end lost 0 bases, the J end lost 2 bases, and 5 bases lay between the germline ends. In germline, CDR1 is MNHEY, CDR2 SVGAGI. The CDR3 DNA follows: TGTGCCAGCAGTTACTCCGGAGCCTACGAGCAGTACTTC. It specifies CASSYSGAYEQYF.

This chain connects TRBV9 to TRBJ2-5; D is unclear. The CDR3 length is 15 residues. The germline gives CDR1 SGDLS, CDR2 YYNGEE. V was shortened by 0 bases and J by 0 bases, with 9 bases between the two germline ends. CDR3 in DNA: TGTGCCAGCAGCGTAGCCCCCACGGACCAAGAGACCCAGTACTTC. As protein: CASSVAPTDQETQYF.

Ten or more counts support this clone. The rearrangement uses TRBV7-2 and TRBJ2-1; D is unresolved. This CDR3 is 13 amino acids long. Per germline, CDR1 SGHTA and CDR2 FQGNSA. The ends were cut back, 3 bases at V and 8 bases at J, with 11 bases in the middle. CDR3 coding DNA: TGTGCCAGCAGCTTCAGATATGGGGATGAGCAGTTCTTC. Translating gives CASSFRYGDEQFF. Full variable domain (remainder filled in from reference TRBV7-2 and TRBJ2-1): GAGVSQSPSNKVTEKGKDVELRCDPISGHTALYWYRQSLGQGLEFLIYFQGNSAPDKSGLPSDRFSAERTGGSVSTLTIQRTQQEDSAVYLCASSFRYGDEQFFGPGTRLTVL.

This chain uses TRBV5-1 with TRBJ2-3; 12 bases align to TRBD2. V gave up 0 bases and J gave up 0 bases; unmatched junction bases: 8. Germline V gene sequence: CDR1 SGHRS, CDR2 YFSETQ. The CDR3 covers 19 residues. This chain's CDR3 is CASSLDPGLAGSSTDTQYF. Written as DNA, the CDR3 is TGCGCCAGCAGCTTGGACCCGGGACTAGCGGGTTCTAGCACAGATACGCAGTATTTT.

The chain joins TRBV30 to TRBJ2-7; D may match TRBD1 or TRBD2 (5 bases each). Germline V gene sequence: CDR1 GTSNPN, CDR2 SVGIG (reference sequence). V lost 5 bases, J lost 6 bases, and 17 bases lay in between. The CDR3 has 13 residues. In DNA, the CDR3 is TGTGCCTGGCAGACCGGGACGCCGGGCGAGCAGTACTTC. This gives the protein CAWQTGTPGEQYF.

This rearrangement joins TRBV5-4 to TRBJ2-2, with D perhaps matching TRBD2 (5 bases). The CDR3 covers 14 residues. V lost 0 bases and J lost 6, with 9 bases in between. The germline CDR1 and CDR2 sequences are SGHNT and YYREEE (reference sequence). The CDR3 loop reads CASSLESGAGELFF. Here the CDR3 DNA reads TGTGCCAGCAGCTTGGAATCCGGGGCCGGGGAGCTGTTTTTT.

The chain links TRBV19 to TRBJ2-2; 8 nucleotides align to TRBD1. The CDR3 is 15 residues long. Per germline, CDR1 LNHDA and CDR2 SQIVND (reference sequence). With 6 bases clipped from V and 2 bases from J, the junction kept 5 bases outside the gene matches. The CDR3 here is CASRMTGANTGELFF. For the CDR3, the DNA is TGTGCCAGTAGGATGACAGGGGCCAACACCGGGGAGCTGTTTTTT.

The V gene is TRBV29-1, the J gene TRBJ1-5, with D possibly TRBD1 on 5 matching bases. The V end was cut by 6 bases, the J end by 4 bases, with 13 bases between. The CDR3 length is 13 residues. The germline V gene encodes CDR1 SQVTM and CDR2 ANQGSEA. For the CDR3, the DNA is TGCAGCGTCCTTGACAGCCAGAATCAGCCCCAGCATTTT. This encodes CSVLDSQNQPQHF.

This clone has ten or more counts. The chain joins TRBV7-2 to TRBJ2-5; 8 positions agree with TRBD2. Germline V CDR1 and CDR2: SGHTA, FQGNSA. The length of the CDR3 is 15 residues. Trimming cost V 3 bases and J 7 bases; bases outside gene matches: 10. CDR3 in DNA: TGTGCCAGCAGCTTCAATAGCGGGACATCAAGGACCCAGTACTTC. Translation gives CASSFNSGTSRTQYF.

The gene calls are TRBV7-8 and TRBJ1-5; unclear D gene. V was pared by 5 bases and J by 9 bases, with 17 bases between. The CDR3 is made up of 14 amino acids. Germline CDR1 SGHVS, CDR2 FQNEAQ. CDR3 in DNA: TGTGCCAGCAGCCTTGGAGGGTCCGGTCGGCCCCAGCATTTT. Its protein product is CASSLGGSGRPQHF.

The chain joins TRBV6-1 to TRBJ1-2; D call uncertain. From germline, CDR1 is MNHNS and CDR2 SASEGT. CDR3 size: 13 residues. Trimming removed 5 bases from V and 8 bases from J, with 15 bases in between. CDR3 coding DNA: TGTGCCAGCAGTTCGGAGTACTTGGGGGGCTACACCTTC. Its translation is CASSSEYLGGYTF.

The V call is TRBV15, the J call TRBJ1-2; tentatively, D is TRBD1 (6 bases). The CDR3 totals 15 residues. Germline CDR1 and CDR2: LNHNV and YYDKDF (reference sequence). V lost 1 base, J lost 3 bases, and 12 bases lay in between. The CDR3 loop is CATSRVARGDYGYTF. The CDR3 DNA reads TGTGCCACCAGCAGAGTGGCCAGGGGTGACTATGGCTACACCTTC. Together with reference TRBV15 and TRBJ1-2, the CDR3 gives the full variable domain: DAMVIQNPRYQVTQFGKPVTLSCSQTLNHNVMYWYQQKSSQAPKLLFHYYDKDFNNEADTPDNFQSRRPNTSFCFLDIRSPGLGDTAMYLCATSRVARGDYGYTFGSGTRLTVV.

This chain uses TRBV5-1 with TRBJ2-3, with 11 bases aligning to TRBD2. J gave up 4 bases and V 0 bases, and 4 bases lay outside the gene matches. The CDR3 sequence is 16 residues long. CDR1 and CDR2 (germline): SGHRS, YFSETQ. The CDR3 loop reads CASSLGLAGGPDTQYF. In DNA form, the CDR3 reads TGCGCCAGCAGCTTGGGGCTAGCGGGAGGACCAGATACGCAGTATTTT.

This clone was observed a single time. The J gene is TRBJ2-3, the V gene TRBV2, with 7 positions matching TRBD2. The germline V gene has CDR1 SNHLY and CDR2 FYNNEI. This CDR3 region has 18 residues. Trimming removed 3 bases from V and 0 bases from J; junction bases left unmatched: 12. This CDR3 is CASSDLLAAPLSTDTQYF. Written as DNA, the CDR3 is TGTGCCAGCAGTGATCTGCTAGCGGCCCCCCTAAGCACAGATACGCAGTATTTT.

The chain combines TRBV9 with TRBJ1-2; D is unresolved. The CDR3 length is 12 residues. The V end was cut by 6 bases, the J end by 0 bases, with 6 bases between. Germline CDR1 SGDLS, CDR2 YYNGEE. CDR3 protein: CASTTTNYGYTF. For the CDR3, the DNA is TGTGCCAGCACAACTACTAACTATGGCTACACCTTC.

This clone has a single count. V is TRBV10-1 and J is TRBJ2-3; TRBD2 matches 7 bases. The CDR3 runs 12 residues. J was trimmed by 14 bases and V by 8 bases; bases with no gene match: 13. Germline values: CDR1 WNHNN, CDR2 SYGVQD (reference sequence). For the CDR3, the DNA is TGCGCCAGCGGGGGGGACCGATCAGATCCGTATTTT. Its protein is CASGGDRSDPYF.

Turning to this clone: The sample holds other DNA sequences that translate to the same CDR3. J is TRBJ2-5 and V is TRBV2; no definite D call. CDR3 length equals 10 residues. The V gene's germline CDR1 is SNHLY and CDR2 FYNNEI. V lost 1 base, J lost 6 bases, and 0 bases lay in between. CDR3 nucleotides: TGTGCCAGCAGTGAAGAGACCCAGTACTTC. It translates to CASSEETQYF.